This is a list of T cell receptor beta chains from one sample in a study of vaccination and CD4 T cells after COVID-19. MiXCR was run by TCRdb on the PCR reads, yielding one entry per CDR3 protein. Of 25,000 to 30,000 distinct CDR3 sequences in the sample, roughly 51% were seen once. The material was CD4+ T cells from blood, obtained about 7 months after SARS-CoV-2 vaccination. The source is a human donor who had recovered from COVID-19. The conserved cysteine and the conserved F or W are not part of the CDR3 here. The order of the fields is V gene, CDR3 length, J gene, CDR3 protein.

>TRBV7-9|13|TRBJ2-3
ASSFGLAGTDTQY
>TRBV28|12|TRBJ1-5
ASSPRRSNQPQH
>TRBV20-1|13|TRBJ1-1
SASTLVTALGEAF
>TRBV7-9|13|TRBJ1-2
ASSSPDSNNYGYT
>TRBV27|19|TRBJ2-3
ASSFSVGRSHGTSGGDTQY
>TRBV20-1|13|TRBJ2-7
AATDGTPKAYEQY
>TRBV27|15|TRBJ2-1
ASSRKVAGEPRDEQF
>TRBV7-9|11|TRBJ2-5
ASSWGQGETQY
>TRBV20-1|8|TRBJ1-1
SASFSEAF
>TRBV28|10|TRBJ1-2
ASSLQGYGYT
>TRBV20-1|12|TRBJ2-5
SARVTSGGETQY
>TRBV7-3|14|TRBJ2-1
ASSRTAQWPYNEQF
>TRBV12-3/TRBV12-4|12|TRBJ2-5
ASSSVGREETQY
>TRBV6-5|12|TRBJ1-2
ASSFQGRNYGYT
>TRBV6-2/TRBV6-3|12|TRBJ1-1
ASSLSTLNTEAF
>TRBV6-1|11|TRBJ2-7
ASGSGTLYEQY
>TRBV6-1|13|TRBJ1-3
ASSRESRKGNTIY
>TRBV24-1|13|TRBJ2-1
ATSTTSGGWGEQF
>TRBV28|13|TRBJ2-3
ASSLVAGVRDTQY
>TRBV7-2|13|TRBJ2-1
ASSRGQGVYNEQF
>TRBV20-1|12|TRBJ1-5
SASGTSMAQPQH
>TRBV2|15|TRBJ2-1
ASSVEGQRAAYNEQF
>TRBV5-1|11|TRBJ2-7
ASRRTGDYEQY
>TRBV7-9|13|TRBJ2-7
ASTPLDRSSYEQY
>TRBV27|13|TRBJ1-2
ASSPALVARYGYT
>TRBV5-1|15|TRBJ2-7
ASSPVPTFGQTYEQY
>TRBV5-1|15|TRBJ2-7
ASSLVGGDHKGHEQY
>TRBV7-2|12|TRBJ1-5
ASSFADLGTPQH
>TRBV11-2|13|TRBJ2-7
ASSLDWRDGYEQY
>TRBV2|11|TRBJ2-5
ASSQDTQETQY
>TRBV6-5|12|TRBJ2-3
ASSYRGITDTQY
>TRBV6-1|14|TRBJ1-2
ASFLSAQGEGYGYT